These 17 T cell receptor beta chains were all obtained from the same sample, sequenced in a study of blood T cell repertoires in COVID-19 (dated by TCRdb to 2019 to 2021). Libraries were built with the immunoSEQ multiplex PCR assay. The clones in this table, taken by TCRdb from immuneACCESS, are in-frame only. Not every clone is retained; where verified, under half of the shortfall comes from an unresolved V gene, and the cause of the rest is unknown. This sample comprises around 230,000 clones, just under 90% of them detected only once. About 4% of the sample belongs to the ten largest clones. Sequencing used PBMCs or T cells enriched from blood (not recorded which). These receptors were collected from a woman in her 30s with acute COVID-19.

CDR3: CASRRENQPQHF. CDR3 nucleotide sequence: TGTGCCAGCCGACGGGAAAATCAGCCCCAGCATTTT. The V call is TRBV10-3, the J call TRBJ1-5, with D unclear. The germline CDR1 and CDR2 sequences are ENHRY and SYGVKD. The germline V and J ends were trimmed by 10 bases and 4 bases, with 11 bases remaining between them. The CDR3 is 12 residues long.

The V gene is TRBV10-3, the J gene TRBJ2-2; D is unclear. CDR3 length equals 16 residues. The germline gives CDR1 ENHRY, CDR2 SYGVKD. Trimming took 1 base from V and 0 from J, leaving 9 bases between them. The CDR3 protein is CAISEWRPSNTGELFF. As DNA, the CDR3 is TGTGCCATCAGTGAGTGGCGGCCTTCGAACACCGGGGAGCTGTTTTTT.

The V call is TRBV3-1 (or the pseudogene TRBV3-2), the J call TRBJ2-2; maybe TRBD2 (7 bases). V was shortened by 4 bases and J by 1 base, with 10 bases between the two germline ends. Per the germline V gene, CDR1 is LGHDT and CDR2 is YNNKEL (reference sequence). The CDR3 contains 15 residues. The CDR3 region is CASSPRGLNTGELFF. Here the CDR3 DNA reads TGTGCCAGCAGCCCGCGGGGGCTGAACACCGGGGAGCTGTTTTTT.

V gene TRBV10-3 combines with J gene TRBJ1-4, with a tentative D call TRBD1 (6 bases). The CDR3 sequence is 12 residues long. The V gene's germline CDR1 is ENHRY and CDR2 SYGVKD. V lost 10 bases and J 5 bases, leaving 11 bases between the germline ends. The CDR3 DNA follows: TGTGCCACTCAGCAGGGGAATGAAAAACTGTTTTTT. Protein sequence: CATQQGNEKLFF.

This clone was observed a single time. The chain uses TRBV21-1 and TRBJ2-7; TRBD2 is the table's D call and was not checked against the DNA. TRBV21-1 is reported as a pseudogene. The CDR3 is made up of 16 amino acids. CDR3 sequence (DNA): TGTGCCAGCAGCAATCGGACGAGGGCGAGCTCCTACGAGCAGTACTTC. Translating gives CASSNRTRASSYEQYF.

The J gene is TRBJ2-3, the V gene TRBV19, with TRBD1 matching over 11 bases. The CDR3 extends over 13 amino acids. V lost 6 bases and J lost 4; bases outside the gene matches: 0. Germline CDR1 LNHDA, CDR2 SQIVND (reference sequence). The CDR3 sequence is CASRDRGPDTQYF. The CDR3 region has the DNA TGTGCCAGTAGGGACAGGGGGCCAGATACGCAGTATTTT.

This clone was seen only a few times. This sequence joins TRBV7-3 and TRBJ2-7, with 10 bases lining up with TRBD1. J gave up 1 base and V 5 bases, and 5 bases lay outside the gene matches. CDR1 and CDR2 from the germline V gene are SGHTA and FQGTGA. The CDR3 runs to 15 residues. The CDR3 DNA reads TGTGCCAGCAGCCCCGGGACAGGGGAGTCCTACGAGCAGTACTTC. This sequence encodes CASSPGTGESYEQYF.

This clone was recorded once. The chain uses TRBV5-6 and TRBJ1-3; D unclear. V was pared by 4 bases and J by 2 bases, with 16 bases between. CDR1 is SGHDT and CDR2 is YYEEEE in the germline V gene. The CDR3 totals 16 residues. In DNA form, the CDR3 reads TGTGCCAGCAGCCTTCCTCGGCAGGATCCTGGAAACACCATATATTTT. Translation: CASSLPRQDPGNTIYF.

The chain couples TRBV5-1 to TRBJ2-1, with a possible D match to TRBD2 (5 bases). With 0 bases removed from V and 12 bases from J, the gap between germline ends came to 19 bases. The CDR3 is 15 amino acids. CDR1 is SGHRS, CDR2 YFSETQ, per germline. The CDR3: CASSLALTPTAGQFF. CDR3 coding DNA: TGCGCCAGCAGCTTGGCCTTAACACCAACCGCGGGGCAGTTCTTC.

The CDR3 DNA follows: TGTGCCAGCAGGTATAACACTGAAGCTTTCTTT. Amino acids: CASRYNTEAFF. The chain carries TRBV6-5 and TRBJ1-1; D remains ambiguous. The CDR3 consists of 11 residues. CDR1 is MNHEY, CDR2 SVGAGI, per germline. The V gene lost 6 bases and the J gene lost 2 bases, with 4 bases spanning the gap.

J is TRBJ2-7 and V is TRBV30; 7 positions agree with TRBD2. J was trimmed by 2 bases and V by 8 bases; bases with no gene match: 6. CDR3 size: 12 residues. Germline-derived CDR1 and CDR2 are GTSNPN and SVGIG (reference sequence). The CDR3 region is CAVWSGTYEQYF. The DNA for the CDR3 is TGTGCCGTCTGGAGCGGGACCTACGAGCAGTACTTC.

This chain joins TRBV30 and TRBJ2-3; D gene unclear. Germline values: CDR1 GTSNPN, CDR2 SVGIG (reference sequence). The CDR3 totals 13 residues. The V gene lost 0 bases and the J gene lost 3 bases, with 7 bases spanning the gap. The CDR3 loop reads CAWSVLQTDTQYF. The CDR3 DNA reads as TGTGCCTGGAGTGTTTTGCAGACAGATACGCAGTATTTT.

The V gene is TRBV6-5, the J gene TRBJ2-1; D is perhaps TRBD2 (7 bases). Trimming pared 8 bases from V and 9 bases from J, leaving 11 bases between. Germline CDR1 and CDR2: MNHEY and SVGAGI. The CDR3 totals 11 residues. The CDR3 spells CASWGGAEQFF. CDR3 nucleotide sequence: TGTGCCAGCTGGGGGGGCGCTGAGCAGTTCTTC.

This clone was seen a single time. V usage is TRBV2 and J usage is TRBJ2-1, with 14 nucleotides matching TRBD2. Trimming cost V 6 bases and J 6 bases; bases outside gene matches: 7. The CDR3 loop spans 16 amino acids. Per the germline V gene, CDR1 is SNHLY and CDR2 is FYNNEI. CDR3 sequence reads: CASSHRTSGGRNEQFF. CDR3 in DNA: TGTGCCAGCAGCCATCGGACTAGCGGGGGGCGCAATGAGCAGTTCTTC. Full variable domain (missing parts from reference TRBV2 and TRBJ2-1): EPEVTQTPSHQVTQMGQEVILRCVPISNHLYFYWYRQILGQKVEFLVSFYNNEISEKSEIFDDQFSVERPDGSNFTLKIRSTKLEDSAMYFCASSHRTSGGRNEQFFGPGTRLTVL.

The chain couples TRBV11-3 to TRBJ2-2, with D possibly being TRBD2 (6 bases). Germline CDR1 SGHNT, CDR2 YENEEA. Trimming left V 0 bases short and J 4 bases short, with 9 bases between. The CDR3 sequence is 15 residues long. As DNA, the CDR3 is TGTGCCAGCAGCTTAGAGGGGGGAGTCACCGGGGAGCTGTTTTTT. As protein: CASSLEGGVTGELFF.

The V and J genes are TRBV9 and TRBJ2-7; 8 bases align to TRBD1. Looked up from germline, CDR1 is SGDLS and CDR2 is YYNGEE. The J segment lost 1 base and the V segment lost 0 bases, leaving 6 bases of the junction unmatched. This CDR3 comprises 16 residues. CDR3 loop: CASSVGGRGRSYEQYF. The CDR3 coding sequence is TGTGCCAGCAGCGTAGGGGGCAGGGGGCGTTCCTACGAGCAGTACTTC.

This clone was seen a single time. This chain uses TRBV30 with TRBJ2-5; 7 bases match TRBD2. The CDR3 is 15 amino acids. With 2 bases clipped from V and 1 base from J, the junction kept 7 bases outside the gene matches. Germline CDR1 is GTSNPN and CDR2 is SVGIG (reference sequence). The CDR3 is CAWSIIGGTQETQYF. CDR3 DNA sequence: TGTGCCTGGAGTATAATCGGGGGGACCCAAGAGACCCAGTACTTC.